The 26 T cell receptor beta chains given below trace back to one sample, sequenced in a study of prognosis after radiotherapy for stage I lung cancer. Genomic DNA was subjected to two-round multiplex PCR for amplification of TCR beta CDR3. First-round PCR used primers specific to each TRBV and TRBJ gene. MiXCR, run by TCRdb on the multiplex PCR reads, gives a single entry per CDR3 protein. Of 15,000 to 20,000 distinct CDR3 sequences in the sample, roughly 30% are singletons; the top ten hold about 20%. The sequencing here drew on PBMCs, taken before or after stereotactic body radiation therapy (not recorded which). These receptors were obtained from a donor over 45 with non-small cell lung cancer.

The chain uses TRBV6-2 or TRBV6-3 and TRBJ2-1, with D unresolved. V lost 10 bases and J lost 0, with 19 bases in between. This CDR3 region has 16 residues. Per the germline V gene, CDR1 is MNHEY and CDR2 is SVGEGT. The CDR3 loop is CATHPDYQSSYNEQFF. DNA of the CDR3: TGTGCCACCCACCCGGATTACCAAAGCTCCTACAATGAGCAGTTCTTC.

This clonotype has ten or more counts. The chain recombines TRBV7-2 with TRBJ2-2; no reliable D call. V gave up 5 bases and J gave up 7 bases, with 8 bases separating them. This CDR3 region has 12 residues. CDR1 is SGHTA and CDR2 is FQGNSA in the germline V gene. The CDR3 spells CASSGDVGELFF. Here the CDR3 DNA reads TGTGCCAGCAGCGGCGATGTCGGGGAGCTGTTTTTT.

The chain couples TRBV20-1 to TRBJ1-6; D is uncertain. With 0 bases removed from V and 17 bases from J, the gap between germline ends came to 20 bases. The CDR3 totals 14 residues. Germline CDR1 DFQATT, CDR2 SNEGSKA (reference sequence). The CDR3 coding sequence is TGCAGTGCTAGAGACCCCCGGGGTAATTCACACTTCCACTTT. This translates into CSARDPRGNSHFHF.

This clonotype occurred many times. The chain links TRBV9 to TRBJ2-5; D unclear. CDR1 and CDR2 (germline): SGDLS, YYNGEE. The length of the CDR3 is 12 residues. V was pared by 0 bases and J by 9 bases, with 9 bases between. Here the CDR3 reads CASSVDLYPQYF. For the CDR3, the DNA is TGTGCCAGCAGCGTAGATCTTTACCCCCAGTACTTC.

This clonotype was recorded many times. This sequence joins TRBV27 and TRBJ2-1, with TRBD1 identical over 9 bases. Germline-derived CDR1 and CDR2 are MNHEY and SMNVEV (reference sequence). V trimming: 6 bases; J trimming: 4 bases; junction bases outside the gene matches: 7. CDR3 size: 15 residues. CDR3 region: CASRQGAFSYNEQFF. CDR3 DNA: TGTGCCAGCAGACAGGGGGCGTTCTCTTACAATGAGCAGTTCTTC.

This clonotype was counted ten times or more. The chain combines TRBV7-2 with TRBJ2-1; unclear D gene. Trimming cost V 1 base and J 8 bases, with 6 bases left between them. CDR1 SGHTA and CDR2 FQGNSA come from the germline V gene. This CDR3 comprises 12 residues. CDR3 sequence (DNA): TGTGCCAGCAGCTTAGTTATCGATGAGCAGTTCTTC. It is translated as CASSLVIDEQFF.

This clonotype was observed many times. This chain links TRBV6-1 with TRBJ2-3; D is uncertain. V shed 6 bases and J shed 5 bases, with 15 bases lying between them. The CDR3 spans 14 residues. Germline CDR1 is MNHNS and CDR2 is SASEGT. The CDR3 DNA reads as TGTGCCAGCAGCCCTCGGTTGGGTGGAGATACGCAGTATTTT. Encoded protein: CASSPRLGGDTQYF.

This clonotype was seen many times. V and J are TRBV30 and TRBJ2-5, with TRBD1 matching 9 bases. From germline, CDR1 is GTSNPN and CDR2 SVGIG (reference sequence). J gave up 4 bases and V 2 bases, and 8 bases lay outside the gene matches. CDR3 length: 15 residues. The CDR3 DNA is TGTGCCTGGAGTAAGGGACAGGGCCATCGAGAGACCCAGTACTTC. As protein: CAWSKGQGHRETQYF.

At least ten counts were recorded for this clonotype. The CDR3 coding sequence is TGTGCTAGTGGTTTGCTTTCGGGACAAGTCCTCCACTTT. As protein: CASGLLSGQVLHF. The rearrangement joins TRBV12-5 to TRBJ1-6; D perhaps matches TRBD1 (6 bases). The CDR3 has 13 amino acids. Deletions cut 2 bases from V and 15 bases from J, with 14 bases between. Germline values: CDR1 LGHNT, CDR2 FRNRAP.

This clonotype was detected many times. The chain is built from TRBV7-2 and TRBJ2-2, with 9 bases lining up with TRBD2. Germline loops: CDR1 SGHTA, CDR2 FQGNSA. J gave up 1 base and V 8 bases, and 2 bases lay outside the gene matches. The CDR3 has 14 residues. CDR3 protein: CASRSGRNTGELFF. CDR3 sequence (DNA): TGTGCCAGCCGTAGCGGGAGGAACACCGGGGAGCTGTTTTTT.

Ten or more counts support this clonotype. The CDR3 protein is CASTLLAGAETQYF. The CDR3 region has the DNA TGCGCCAGCACCCTCCTAGCGGGAGCAGAGACCCAGTACTTC. The V gene is TRBV10-2, the J gene TRBJ2-5, with 10 bases lining up with TRBD2. CDR3 size: 14 residues. With V trimmed by 7 bases and J by 4 bases, 6 bases remained unmatched. Germline loops: CDR1 WSHSY, CDR2 SAAADI.

This chain joins TRBV5-1 and TRBJ2-1; 11 nucleotides line up with TRBD2. Germline assignment: CDR1 SGHRS and CDR2 YFSETQ. The CDR3 sequence is 15 residues long. Trimming at V came to 4 bases and at J to 3 bases, leaving 3 bases not matched to a gene. Here the CDR3 reads CASSHTSGSYNEQFF. The CDR3 DNA sequence: TGCGCCAGCAGCCACACTAGCGGGAGCTACAATGAGCAGTTCTTC.

This clonotype was found many times. The chain uses TRBV20-1 and TRBJ1-4; D gene uncertain. Germline CDR1 reads DFQATT; CDR2 reads SNEGSKA (reference sequence). The CDR3 consists of 11 residues. Deletions cut 5 bases from V and 8 bases from J, with 9 bases between. CDR3 sequence (DNA): TGCAGTGCTTCCAACGTGGAAAAACTGTTTTTT. Its protein is CSASNVEKLFF.

In regard to this clonotype: This likely traces to a read error, being one base from a far larger clone. This chain joins TRBV6-4 and TRBJ1-4, with D perhaps TRBD1 (5 bases). This CDR3 spans 16 amino acids. Germline CDR1 MRHNA, CDR2 SNTAGT. V lost 7 bases and J lost 6, with 21 bases in between. The CDR3 coding sequence is TGTGCCAGCACAGGGACCGGAGCACGGCCCCATGAAAAACTGTTTTTT. It encodes CASTGTGARPHEKLFF.

Of note for this clonotype: A read error is the likely source, as a far larger clone sits one nucleotide away. The CDR3 ends on some other residue instead of the conserved phenylalanine or tryptophan, so this is likely a read error. This chain joins TRBV6-8 and TRBJ2-6; unclear D gene. The V gene's germline CDR1 is MNHGY and CDR2 SAAAGT. V was clipped by 4 bases and J by 0 bases, with 7 bases between them. The CDR3 has 15 amino acids. CDR3 coding DNA: TGTGCCAGCAGTTTGAGTAGCTCTGGGGCCAACGTCCTGACTATC. It translates to CASSLSSSGANVLTI.

In this sample, this clonotype turned up a few times. This sequence may be a read error, since a much larger clone differs from it by one base. As DNA, the CDR3 is TGCAGCACCCGGGACAGGCTTAATGGAAAACTGTTTTTT. This gives the protein CSTRDRLNGKLFF. The chain uses TRBV29-1 and TRBJ1-4; 8 bases agree with TRBD1. This CDR3 comprises 13 residues. Looked up from germline, CDR1 is SQVTM and CDR2 is ANQGSEA.

This clonotype appeared a single time. J is TRBJ1-2 and V is TRBV5-1; D uncertain. CDR1 and CDR2 (germline): SGHRS, YFSETQ. Trimming took off 7 bases at V and 5 bases at J, with 18 bases between the two ends. CDR3 length equals 14 residues. The CDR3 bases are TGCGCCAGCGGACTTCTAAAGGGAACATATGGCTACACCTTC. It yields the protein CASGLLKGTYGYTF.

V is TRBV27 and J is TRBJ2-7; 7 nucleotides line up with TRBD1. The trim removed 6 bases at V and 5 bases at J, leaving 13 bases unmatched. Per the germline V gene, CDR1 is MNHEY and CDR2 is SMNVEV (reference sequence). This CDR3 spans 15 amino acids. Written as DNA, the CDR3 is TGTGCCAGCAGACTTCTATCAGGGGGAGTGCACGAGCAGTACTTC. Its protein is CASRLLSGGVHEQYF.

Comments on this clonotype: A much larger clonotype is one base distant, so this may be a read error. As the CDR3 is not closed by the conserved phenylalanine or tryptophan, this likely results from a read error. The chain employs TRBV10-3 and TRBJ2-5; unclear D gene. CDR1 and CDR2 from the germline V gene are ENHRY and SYGVKD. Deletions cut 2 bases from V and 0 bases from J, with 7 bases between. This CDR3 region has 14 residues. This CDR3 is CAISEGRNQETQYL. The CDR3 DNA is TGTGCCATCAGTGAGGGACGGAACCAAGAGACCCAGTACTTA.

This clonotype was observed at least ten times. V gene TRBV6-1 combines with J gene TRBJ2-7; 8 bases fit TRBD1. Trimming took 10 bases from V and 2 from J; bases not matched to a gene: 4. The length of the CDR3 is 12 residues. The germline CDR1 and CDR2 sequences are MNHNS and SASEGT. The CDR3 region is CATDRVTYEQYF. In DNA form, the CDR3 reads TGTGCCACGGACAGGGTGACCTACGAGCAGTACTTC.

The chain recombines TRBV7-8 with TRBJ2-1; 14 positions agree with TRBD2. The CDR3 is made up of 15 amino acids. Germline CDR1 and CDR2: SGHVS and FQNEAQ. V trimming: 4 bases; J trimming: 9 bases; junction bases outside the gene matches: 5. The CDR3 nucleotides read TGTGCCAGCAGCTCGGGGACTAGCGGGAGCCGTGAGCAGTTCTTC. It codes for CASSSGTSGSREQFF.

There are many counts of this clonotype. J is TRBJ1-2 and V is TRBV7-9, with D possibly matching TRBD1 (5 bases). Germline V gene data show CDR1 as SEHNR and CDR2 as FQNEAQ (reference sequence). V gave up 5 bases and J gave up 4 bases, with 11 bases separating them. The CDR3 contains 13 residues. The CDR3 region has the DNA TGTGCCAGCAGCGCAGGGTTGGTCTATGGCTACACCTTC. Protein: CASSAGLVYGYTF.

This clonotype has at least ten counts. The chain carries TRBV6-4 and TRBJ2-1; maybe TRBD2 (6 bases). There are 15 residues in the CDR3. The V gene lost 5 bases and the J gene lost 7 bases, with 18 bases spanning the gap. CDR1 and CDR2 from the germline V gene are MRHNA and SNTAGT. Written as DNA, the CDR3 is TGTGCCAGCAGTAGCTCGGGGACTCTCGGGAATGAGCAGTTCTTC. It translates to CASSSSGTLGNEQFF.

Many counts were recorded for this clonotype. The genes are TRBV6-1 and TRBJ2-7; TRBD2 agrees at 13 bases. Trimming took 6 bases from V and 2 from J; bases not matched to a gene: 10. Germline V gene lookup returns CDR1 MNHNS and CDR2 SASEGT. The CDR3 covers 17 residues. The CDR3 spells CASSSGTSGIRTYEQYF. DNA for the CDR3: TGTGCCAGCAGCTCCGGGACTAGCGGGATTAGAACCTACGAGCAGTACTTC.

This clonotype was recorded many times. The V gene is TRBV29-1, the J gene TRBJ1-2, with D tentatively TRBD1 (6 bases). With 6 bases removed from V and 7 bases from J, the gap between germline ends came to 12 bases. The CDR3 loop spans 11 amino acids. CDR1 is SQVTM and CDR2 is ANQGSEA in the germline V gene. CDR3 nucleotide sequence: TGCAGCGTCGCCCGAGGGGGTGGCTACACCTTC. This codes for CSVARGGGYTF.

Remarks on this clonotype: This clone may be a read error of a much larger clone one base away. V and J are TRBV7-9 and TRBJ2-7; D is perhaps TRBD2 (6 bases). This CDR3 contains 14 residues. The V gene lost 4 bases and the J gene lost 1 base, with 11 bases spanning the gap. Germline V CDR1 and CDR2: SEHNR, FQNEAQ (reference sequence). CDR3 sequence (DNA): TGTGCCAGCAGCTCCCGGGAGAGATCCTACGAGCAGTACTTC. This sequence encodes CASSSRERSYEQYF.